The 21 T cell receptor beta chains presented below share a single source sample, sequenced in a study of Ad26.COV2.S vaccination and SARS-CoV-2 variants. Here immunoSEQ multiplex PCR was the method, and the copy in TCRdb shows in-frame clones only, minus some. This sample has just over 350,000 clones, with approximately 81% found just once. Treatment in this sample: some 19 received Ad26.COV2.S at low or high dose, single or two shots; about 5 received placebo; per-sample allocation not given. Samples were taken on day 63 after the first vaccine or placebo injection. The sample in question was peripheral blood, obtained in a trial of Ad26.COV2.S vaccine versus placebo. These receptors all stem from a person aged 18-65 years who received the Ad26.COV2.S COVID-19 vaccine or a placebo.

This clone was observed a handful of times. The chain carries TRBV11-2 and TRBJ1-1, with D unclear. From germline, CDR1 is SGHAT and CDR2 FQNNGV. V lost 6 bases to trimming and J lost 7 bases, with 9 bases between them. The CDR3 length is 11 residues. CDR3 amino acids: CASSTAGEAFF. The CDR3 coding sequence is TGTGCCAGCAGTACAGCTGGTGAAGCTTTCTTT.

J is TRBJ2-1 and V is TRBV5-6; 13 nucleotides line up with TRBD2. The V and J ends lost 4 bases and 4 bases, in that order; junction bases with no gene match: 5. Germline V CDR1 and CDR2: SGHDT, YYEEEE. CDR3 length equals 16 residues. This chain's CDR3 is CASSIRLAGGYNEQFF. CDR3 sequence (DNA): TGTGCCAGCAGCATTAGACTAGCGGGGGGTTACAATGAGCAGTTCTTC.

This chain's CDR3 is CASSQRLAGYQETQYF. Written as DNA, the CDR3 is TGTGCCAGCAGCCAACGGCTAGCGGGATACCAAGAGACCCAGTACTTC. The chain has TRBV3-1 (or the pseudogene TRBV3-2) and TRBJ2-5; 9 nucleotides align to TRBD2. Germline values: CDR1 LGHDT, CDR2 YNNKEL (reference sequence). J lost 0 bases, V lost 2 bases, and 4 bases had no gene match. This CDR3 is built from 16 residues.

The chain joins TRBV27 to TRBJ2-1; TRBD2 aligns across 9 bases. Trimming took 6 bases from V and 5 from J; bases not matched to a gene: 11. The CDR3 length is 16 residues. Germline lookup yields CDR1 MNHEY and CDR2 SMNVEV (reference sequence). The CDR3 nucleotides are TGTGCCAGCAGCCTTAGACTAGCGGCTTTACACAATGAGCAGTTCTTC. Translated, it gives CASSLRLAALHNEQFF.

The CDR3 spells CASSLGQGIYYEQYF. As DNA, the CDR3 is TGTGCCAGCTCCCTTGGACAGGGGATCTACTACGAGCAGTACTTC. The chain has TRBV18 and TRBJ2-7; 9 nucleotides align to TRBD1. Germline assignment: CDR1 KGHSH and CDR2 LQKENI. The CDR3 is 15 amino acids. V lost 6 bases to trimming and J lost 3 bases; unmatched junction nucleotides: 9.

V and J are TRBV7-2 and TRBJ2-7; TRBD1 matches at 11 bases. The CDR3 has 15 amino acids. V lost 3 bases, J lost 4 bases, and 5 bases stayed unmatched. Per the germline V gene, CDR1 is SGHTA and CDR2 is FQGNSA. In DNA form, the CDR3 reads TGTGCCAGCAGCTTTACGGGACAGGGGGGTTACGAGCAGTACTTC. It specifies CASSFTGQGGYEQYF.

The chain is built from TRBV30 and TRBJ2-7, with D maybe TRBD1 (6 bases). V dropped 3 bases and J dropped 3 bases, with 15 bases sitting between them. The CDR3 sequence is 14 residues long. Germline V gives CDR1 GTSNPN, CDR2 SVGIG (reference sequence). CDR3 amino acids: CAWSHRRGIYEQYF. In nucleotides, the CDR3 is TGTGCCTGGAGCCATCGCAGGGGTATCTACGAGCAGTACTTC. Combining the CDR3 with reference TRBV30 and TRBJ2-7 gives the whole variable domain SQTIHQWPATLVQPVGSPLSLECTVEGTSNPNLYWYRQAAGRGLQLLFYSVGIGQISSEVPQNLSASRPQDRQFILSSKKLLLSDSGFYLCAWSHRRGIYEQYFGPGTRLTVT.

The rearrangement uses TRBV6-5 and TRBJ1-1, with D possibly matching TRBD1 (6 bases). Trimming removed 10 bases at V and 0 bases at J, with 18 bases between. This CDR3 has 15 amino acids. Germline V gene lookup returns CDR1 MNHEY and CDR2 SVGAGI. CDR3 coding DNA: TGTGCCACCTCGCGGATGGGGGCCCTGAACACTGAAGCTTTCTTT. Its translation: CATSRMGALNTEAFF.

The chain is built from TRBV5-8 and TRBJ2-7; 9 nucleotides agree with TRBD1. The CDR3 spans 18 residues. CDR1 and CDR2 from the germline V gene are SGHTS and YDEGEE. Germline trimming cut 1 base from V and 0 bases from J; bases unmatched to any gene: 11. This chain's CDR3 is CASSLRNRGPESSYEQYF. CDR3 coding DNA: TGTGCCAGCAGCTTGAGGAACAGGGGGCCCGAAAGCTCCTACGAGCAGTACTTC.

For the CDR3, the DNA is TGCGCCAGCAGCCAAGGAGAAGCGGGGGCCCCTCAGGAGACCCAGTACTTC. Translation gives CASSQGEAGAPQETQYF. The chain links TRBV4-3 to TRBJ2-5; TRBD2 matches 8 bases. The germline CDR1 and CDR2 sequences are LGHNA and YSLEER. V dropped 1 base and J dropped 5; count of bases not matched to a gene: 12. This CDR3 region has 17 residues.

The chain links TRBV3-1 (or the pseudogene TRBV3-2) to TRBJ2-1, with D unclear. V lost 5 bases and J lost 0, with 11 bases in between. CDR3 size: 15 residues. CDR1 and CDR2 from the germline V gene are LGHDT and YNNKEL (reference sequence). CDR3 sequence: CASSMAGRSYNEQFF. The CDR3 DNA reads TGTGCCAGCAGCATGGCCGGCCGCTCCTACAATGAGCAGTTCTTC.

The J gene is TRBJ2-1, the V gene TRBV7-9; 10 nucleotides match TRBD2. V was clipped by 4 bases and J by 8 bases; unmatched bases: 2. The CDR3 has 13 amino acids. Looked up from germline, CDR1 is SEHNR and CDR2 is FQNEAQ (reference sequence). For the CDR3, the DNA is TGTGCCAGCAGCTCGGGACTAGCGTATGAGCAGTTCTTC. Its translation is CASSSGLAYEQFF. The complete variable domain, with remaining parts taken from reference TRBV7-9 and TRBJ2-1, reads DTGVSQNPRHKITKRGQNVTFRCDPISEHNRLYWYRQTLGQGPEFLTYFQNEAQLEKSRLLSDRFSAERPKGSFSTLEIQRTEQGDSAMYLCASSSGLAYEQFFGPGTRLTVL.

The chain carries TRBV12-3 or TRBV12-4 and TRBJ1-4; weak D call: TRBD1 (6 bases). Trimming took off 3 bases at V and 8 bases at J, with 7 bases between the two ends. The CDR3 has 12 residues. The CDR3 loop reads CASSFGGEKLFF. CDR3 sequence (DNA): TGTGCCAGCAGTTTTGGGGGCGAAAAACTGTTTTTT.

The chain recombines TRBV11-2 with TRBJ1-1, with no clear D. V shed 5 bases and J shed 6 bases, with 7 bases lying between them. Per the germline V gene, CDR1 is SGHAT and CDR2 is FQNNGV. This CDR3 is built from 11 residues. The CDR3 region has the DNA TGTGCCAGCAGCCAGACTTCTGAAGCTTTCTTT. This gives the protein CASSQTSEAFF.

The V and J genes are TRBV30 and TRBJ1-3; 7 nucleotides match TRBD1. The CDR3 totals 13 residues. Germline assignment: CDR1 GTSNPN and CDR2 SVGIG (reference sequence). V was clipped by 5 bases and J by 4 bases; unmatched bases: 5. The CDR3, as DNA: TGTGCCTGGTTCAGGGGGGCAGGAAACACCATATATTTT. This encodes CAWFRGAGNTIYF.

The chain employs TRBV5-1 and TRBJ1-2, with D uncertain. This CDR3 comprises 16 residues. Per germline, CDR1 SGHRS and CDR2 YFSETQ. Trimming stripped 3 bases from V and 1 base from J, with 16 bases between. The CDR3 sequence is CASSSEGSALNYGYTF. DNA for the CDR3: TGCGCCAGCAGCTCAGAGGGATCCGCCCTTAACTATGGCTACACCTTC.

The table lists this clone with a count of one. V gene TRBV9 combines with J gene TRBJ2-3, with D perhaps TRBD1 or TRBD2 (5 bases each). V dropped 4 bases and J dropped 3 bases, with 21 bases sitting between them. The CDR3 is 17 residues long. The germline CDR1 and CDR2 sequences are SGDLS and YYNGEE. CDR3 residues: CASSPTGTPGGTDTQYF. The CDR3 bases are TGTGCCAGCAGCCCTACCGGGACCCCCGGTGGTACAGATACGCAGTATTTT.

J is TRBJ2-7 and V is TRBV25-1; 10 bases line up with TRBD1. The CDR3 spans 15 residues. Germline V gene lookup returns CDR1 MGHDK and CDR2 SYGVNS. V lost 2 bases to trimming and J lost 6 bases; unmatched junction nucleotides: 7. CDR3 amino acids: CASSEQTGGWSEQYF. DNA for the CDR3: TGTGCCAGCAGTGAACAGACAGGGGGCTGGTCCGAGCAGTACTTC.

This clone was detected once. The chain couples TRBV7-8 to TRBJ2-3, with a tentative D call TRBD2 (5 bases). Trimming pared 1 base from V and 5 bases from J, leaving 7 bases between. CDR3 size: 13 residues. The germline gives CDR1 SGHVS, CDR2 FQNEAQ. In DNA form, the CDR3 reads TGTGCCAGCAGCTTAGAGGCGGGAGATACGCAGTATTTT. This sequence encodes CASSLEAGDTQYF.

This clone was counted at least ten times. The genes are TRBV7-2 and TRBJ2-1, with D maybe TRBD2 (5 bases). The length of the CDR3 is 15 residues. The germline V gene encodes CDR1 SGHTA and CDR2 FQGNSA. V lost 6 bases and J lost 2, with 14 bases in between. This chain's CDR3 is CASSFSASAYNEQFF. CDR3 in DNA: TGTGCCAGCAGTTTTAGCGCCTCAGCCTACAATGAGCAGTTCTTC.

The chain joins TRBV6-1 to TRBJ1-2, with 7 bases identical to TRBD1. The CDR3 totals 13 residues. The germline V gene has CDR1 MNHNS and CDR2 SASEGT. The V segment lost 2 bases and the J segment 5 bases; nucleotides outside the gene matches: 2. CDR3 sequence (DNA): TGTGCCAGCAGTGAAACAGGGGAGTATGGCTACACCTTC. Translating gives CASSETGEYGYTF.